Described below is a single T cell receptor (beta chain) sequence and its context. It was during active infection that Seattle patients were enrolled and then longitudinally followed. The data belong to a study of blood T cell repertoires in COVID-19. Germline CDR1 SGHNT, CDR2 YENEEA. The V end lost 0 bases, the J end lost 7 bases, and 12 bases lay between the germline ends. The CDR3 contains 14 residues. Some clones are missing from TCRdb's copy, which holds only in-frame ones; the method was immunoSEQ multiplex PCR. The profile shows over 150,000 clones, around 86% of them singletons. The chain links TRBV11-3 to TRBJ1-2; maybe TRBD1 (5 bases). The receptor's source is a man aged 55 to 70 with COVID-19, enrolled during active disease. Sequenced input: peripheral blood. The DNA of the CDR3 is TGTGCCAGCAGCTTAGATACCCAGGGTACTGGCTACACCTTC. Its protein is CASSLDTQGTGYTF.